This paragraph reports one TCR beta chain. This specimen comes from a study of lymphopenia after photon versus proton radiotherapy. TCRdb's table, derived via immunoSEQ multiplex PCR, lists solely in-frame clones and lacks some. The sample lists fewer than 35,000 clones, about nine tenths occurring once. CDR3 length equals 17 residues. Trimming left V 5 bases short and J 5 bases short, with 23 bases between. The chain employs TRBV5-3 and TRBJ2-1; possibly TRBD1 for D (7 bases). TRBV5-3 is reported as an ORF; its role is uncertain. The receptor was isolated from a woman aged 45 to 65 with pancreatic cancer. The input for sequencing was peripheral blood, taken from a patient treated with photon-based radiotherapy. Written as DNA, the CDR3 is TGTGCCAGAAGTCTTAGACGCGGGGACAGACCAAACAATGAGCAGTTCTTC. It specifies CARSLRRGDRPNNEQFF.